This is a list of T cell receptor beta chains from one sample in a study of T-cell memory formation after mild COVID-19. A single record per CDR3 protein comes from TCRdb applying MiXCR to the 5' RACE reads. The data hold about 350,000 distinct CDR3 sequences, with approximately 14% observed a single time. Input material: PBMCs or a T cell subset sorted from them (not recorded which). Source of these receptors: a man aged 18 to 29 who had mild COVID-19 (a few samples of this study predate the infection). Cell type and time point are not known. Each CDR3 is given with its conserved first and last residue. A D gene is named only where the DNA matches it firmly. Rows may omit the clone size; those that give it use once, few, many or a size class.

size,D,J,V,DNA,CDR3
once,NA,TRBJ2-3,TRBV5-1,TGCGCCAGCAGCTTGGAGTCGGCTTCGGCCTTCACAGATACGCAGTATTTT,CASSLESASAFTDTQYF
few,NA,TRBJ2-2,TRBV6-6,TGTGCCAGCACCAACGGGGCGAACACCGGGGAGCTGTTTTTT,CASTNGANTGELFF
many,NA,TRBJ1-2,TRBV4-2,TGTGCCAGCAGCCAAGATGGGACGGGGGATGGCTATGGCTACACCTTC,CASSQDGTGDGYGYTF
NA,TRBD2,TRBJ2-1,TRBV11-2,TGTGCCAGCAGCTTAGCTTCGTCGTCAGCGGGGGGCAATGAGCAGTTCTTC,CASSLASSSAGGNEQFF
NA,NA,TRBJ1-6,TRBV4-3,TGCGCCAGCAGCCAAGTGACAAACTCACCCCTCCACTTT,CASSQVTNSPLHF
many,NA,TRBJ1-5,TRBV9,TGTGCCAGCAGCGTGGAGGGGTATTCGGGACAGCCCCAGCATTTT,CASSVEGYSGQPQHF
NA,NA,TRBJ1-2,TRBV7-8,TGTGCCAGCAGCTGGGCTGAGTATGGCTACACCTTC,CASSWAEYGYTF
NA,NA,TRBJ1-2,TRBV6-2/TRBV6-3,TGTGCCAGCAGAGCCGGGACGGGTGATGGCTACACCTTC,CASRAGTGDGYTF
NA,TRBD2,TRBJ2-3,TRBV6-5,TGTGCCAGCAGTTACTCCACTAGCGGGGGGCGTGGAGATACGCAGTATTTT,CASSYSTSGGRGDTQYF
NA,TRBD2,TRBJ2-5,TRBV19,TGTGCCAGTAGTATAGGGTCTAGCGGGGGTTCGGAGACCCAGTACTTC,CASSIGSSGGSETQYF
few,NA,TRBJ1-2,TRBV7-2,TGTGCCAGCAGCTCTAGACAGGTAAAGTCGAGCCATGGCTACACCTTC,CASSSRQVKSSHGYTF
NA,TRBD1,TRBJ2-1,TRBV9,TGTGCCAGCAGCTCTAGGTTCGGGACAGGGTATAATGAGCAGTTCTTC,CASSSRFGTGYNEQFF
NA,TRBD1,TRBJ2-3,TRBV12-3/TRBV12-4,TGTGCCAGCAGCCACCAGGGACAGATTACAGATACGCAGTATTTT,CASSHQGQITDTQYF
NA,TRBD1,TRBJ2-3,TRBV11-2,TGTGCCAGCAGCCTCCCCGGACAGGGCCGCGCAGATACGCAGTATTTT,CASSLPGQGRADTQYF
many,NA,TRBJ2-1,TRBV5-1,TGCGCCAGCAGCTTGTTGCTCGGGGGCAATGAGCAGTTCTTC,CASSLLLGGNEQFF
NA,NA,TRBJ2-1,TRBV20-1,TGCAGTGCTAGTATCGGGCGCCTACGAAATGAGCAGTTCTTC,CSASIGRLRNEQFF